This T cell receptor beta chain derives from a study of T cell responses to AZD1222 COVID-19 vaccine. Study-level points and caveats: Two doses of AZD1222 preceded a rise in Spike-specific TCR breadth and depth. Of spike-specific TCRs, nearly half reportedly target regions left unmutated in variants.

Comments on this clone: Its antigen is unknown.

The repertoire was sequenced with immunoSEQ multiplex PCR; TCRdb's copy has only in-frame clones and lacks some. The repertoire holds some 40,000 clones, with around 90% as singletons. Germline V gene lookup returns CDR1 SGHKS and CDR2 YYEKEE (reference sequence). V gave up 0 bases and J gave up 2 bases; unmatched junction bases: 3. The CDR3 consists of 16 residues. This receptor was identified in an adult who received the MenACWY meningococcal vaccine as a control. The chain joins TRBV5-5 to TRBJ1-4; 8 nucleotides align to TRBD1. The sequenced sample was peripheral blood, obtained 28 days after the second dose of the MenACWY control vaccine. CDR3 nucleotide sequence: TGTGCCAGCAGCTTGGCCAGGACAGGGACTAATGAAAAACTGTTTTTT. Protein product: CASSLARTGTNEKLFF.